This TCR delta chain was obtained from a study of human gamma delta and Vdelta1 T cells (dated by TCRdb to between 2017 and 2018). Study-wide context: The study investigated Delta One T cells, Vd1+ gamma-delta T cells, as cytotoxic effectors against acute myeloid leukemia.

The germline V gene supplies CDR1 TSWWSYY and CDR2 QGS. Trimming removed 1 base from V and 1 base from J; the gene matches leave 30 bases unexplained. The CDR3 has 24 amino acids, counting the end cysteine and phenylalanine. Only the CDR3 region is kept as DNA, spanning 72 bases read in frame from base 1. What the work shows at the level of the full study, not this receptor alone: Polyclonality and broad cytotoxic targeting of acute myeloid leukemia were reported for Delta One T cells.

In its sample, this clone was seen a few times. Its cognate antigen has yet to be identified. No qualities accompany the bases; no much larger clone lies one base away. Library prep was done by PCR. TCRdb lists the instrument as Illumina MiSeq. Public reads were reanalyzed in TCRdb with CATT, and rows carrying the same DNA were merged afterwards. This sample is represented by some 13,000 delta-chain clones; around 50% of them were singletons. The ten largest clonotypes hold around 1.5% of the sample. This receptor was identified in a human donor in good health. The chain links TRDV1 with TRDJ1; the central 7 bases match TRDD3. The specimen sequenced was Vdelta1 gamma-delta T cells from blood grown in culture (DOT cells). The intended sense of this specimen's cell subset or site label: Delta One T cells, in vitro expanded/differentiated Vd1+ gamma-delta T cells. The sequence in DNA is TGTGCTCTTGGGGAACAGTCAGGGCGGATTGAACCTATCCGGGGGATTCCCATCACCGATAAACTCATCTTT. Its translation is CALGEQSGRIEPIRGIPITDKLIF.